This TCR beta chain was identified during a study of cytomegalovirus exposure and HLA in healthy donors. Primers: 60 Vbeta forward and 13 Jbeta reverse. This table comes from immunoSEQ multiplex PCR, and its TCRdb copy is limited to in-frame clones, with some not included. The sample shows about 91,000 clones, about 89% of them seen only once. The CDR3 contains 14 residues. In germline, CDR1 is GTSNPN, CDR2 SVGIG (reference sequence). Trimming cost V 2 bases and J 5 bases; bases outside gene matches: 6. Study findings and constraints: A later analysis linked a missense DCLRE1C variant to TCR beta V- and J-gene trimming. The majority of TCR sequences were rare, yet some public TCRs appeared in many donors.

A word on this clone: Antigen: not known.

This sequence originates from a young man in good health and CMV-seropositive. The chain couples TRBV30 to TRBJ2-5; 9 nucleotides agree with TRBD2. The sequencing input was PBMCs. The CDR3 sequence is CAWSSSGRMETQYF. The CDR3 nucleotides read TGTGCCTGGAGTAGTAGCGGGAGAATGGAGACCCAGTACTTC. The variable domain in full, with the rest retrieved from reference TRBV30 and TRBJ2-5, is SQTIHQWPATLVQPVGSPLSLECTVEGTSNPNLYWYRQAAGRGLQLLFYSVGIGQISSEVPQNLSASRPQDRQFILSSKKLLLSDSGFYLCAWSSSGRMETQYFGPGTRLLVL.